This TCR beta chain was documented in a study of T cells in localized non-small cell lung cancer. Sequencing was performed with immunoSEQ multiplex PCR; in TCRdb, only in-frame clones are kept and a portion is missing. The table records about 62,000 clones, 81% of them present only once. Remarks on this clone: No antigen is known for it.

V lost 3 bases and J 4 bases, leaving 12 bases between the germline ends. CDR1 and CDR2 (germline): LNHDA, SQIVND (reference sequence). The CDR3 runs 15 residues. Study-wide findings and caveats: Heterogeneity cannot be ruled out, as sequencing used one tumor region only. In adjacent lung, a median around 57 of the top 100 tumor clones were found.

The source of this sequence is a man aged 40 to 75 with stage II lung adenocarcinoma. This specimen was PBMCs, taken before any cancer treatment. The gene calls are TRBV19 and TRBJ2-2, with D possibly TRBD2 on 6 matching bases. This CDR3 is CASSMGGPLTGELFF. CDR3 DNA sequence: TGTGCCAGTAGTATGGGGGGACCCCTCACCGGGGAGCTGTTTTTT.